These 28 T cell receptor beta chains came from one sample sequenced in a study of T cells in Graves' hyperthyroidism and ophthalmopathy. The source material, RNA transcripts, was used to amplify TCR beta CDR3 regions. The primer set for the first-round RT-PCR of the TCR CDR3 was HTBI. TCRdb passed the multiplex PCR reads through MiXCR, listing each CDR3 protein once. Here the sample spans about 290,000 distinct CDR3 sequences, more than 10% being singletons. Sequences were obtained from blood. The receptor set was obtained from a woman in her thirties with Graves' hyperthyroidism that later progressed to Graves' ophthalmopathy.

In this sample, this clonotype turned up many times. The rearrangement links TRBV2 to TRBJ1-1, with D uncertain. CDR1 is SNHLY and CDR2 is FYNNEI in the germline V gene. This CDR3 comprises 13 residues. With 1 base removed from V and 4 bases from J, the gap between germline ends came to 7 bases. CDR3 in amino acids: CASSEDRVTEAFF. DNA for the CDR3: TGTGCCAGCAGTGAAGATCGGGTCACTGAAGCTTTCTTT.

This clonotype came up a few times. The chain uses TRBV19 and TRBJ2-1; a weak D match, TRBD2 (6 bases). CDR3 length: 13 amino acids. Trimming took off 8 bases at V and 8 bases at J, with 16 bases between the two ends. Germline CDR1 LNHDA, CDR2 SQIVND (reference sequence). This chain's CDR3 is CASSGTGGDEQFF. Here the CDR3 DNA reads TGTGCCAGTTCCGGGACTGGTGGCGATGAGCAGTTCTTC.

This clonotype was detected ten times or more. This rearrangement joins TRBV7-2 to TRBJ2-1; D is unclear. V was trimmed by 2 bases and J by 2 bases, leaving 13 bases between them. CDR3 size: 16 residues. Germline V gene sequence: CDR1 SGHTA, CDR2 FQGNSA. The CDR3 loop reads CASSLMSVNTYNEQFF. CDR3 coding DNA: TGTGCCAGCAGCTTAATGAGCGTCAATACCTACAATGAGCAGTTCTTC.

This clonotype has a handful of counts. Because it lacks the conserved phenylalanine or tryptophan at the end, this CDR3 is likely a read error. The CDR3, as DNA: TGTGCCAGCAGCCAAGAATTCCGGGGCTACAATGAGCAGTTCTCC. Residues: CASSQEFRGYNEQFS. The chain couples TRBV4-1 to TRBJ2-1, with D perhaps TRBD2 (5 bases). CDR3 length equals 15 residues. Germline CDR1 is MGHRA and CDR2 is YSYEKL.

The V gene is TRBV28, the J gene TRBJ1-1; D might be TRBD1 (5 bases). Germline V lookup: CDR1 MDHEN, CDR2 SYDVKM. The CDR3 sequence is 17 residues long. The V end lost 5 bases, the J end lost 3 bases, and 22 bases lay between the germline ends. DNA of the CDR3: TGTGCCAGCAGTATCCAATGGGGACGTCTAGGGGACACTGAAGCTTTCTTT. It encodes CASSIQWGRLGDTEAFF.

The V and J genes are TRBV27 and TRBJ2-2; 10 bases match TRBD1. J was trimmed by 3 bases and V by 5 bases; bases with no gene match: 3. Germline V CDR1 and CDR2: MNHEY, SMNVEV (reference sequence). CDR3 size: 15 residues. CDR3 coding DNA: TGTGCCAGCAGTCCCGGGACAGGGGACACCGGGGAGCTGTTTTTT. Its protein product is CASSPGTGDTGELFF.

This clonotype was detected many times. The chain links TRBV12-3 or TRBV12-4 to TRBJ1-1; a possible D gene is TRBD1 (6 bases). This CDR3 is built from 14 residues. Trimming removed 6 bases at V and 5 bases at J, with 16 bases between. The CDR3 loop is CASSLEGGGTEAFF. CDR3 bases: TGTGCCAGCAGCCTAGAGGGGGGGGGGACTGAAGCTTTCTTT.

There are many counts of this clonotype. The chain carries TRBV20-1 and TRBJ2-7; 7 nucleotides align to TRBD2. The junction had 8 bases not matched to a gene; V was cut back by 1 base and J by 2 bases. The CDR3 covers 15 residues. The germline gives CDR1 DFQATT, CDR2 SNEGSKA (reference sequence). The chain's CDR3 is CSARAVASGTYEQYF. CDR3 DNA: TGCAGTGCTAGAGCGGTGGCTAGCGGAACCTACGAGCAGTACTTC.

Notes on this clonotype: This could be a read error, since a much larger clone is one nucleotide away. The rearrangement joins TRBV27 to TRBJ2-2, with unresolved D. The germline gives CDR1 MNHEY, CDR2 SMNVEV (reference sequence). The CDR3 runs 11 residues. This chain's CDR3 is CVTYNTGELFF. CDR3 bases: TGTGTCACATATAACACCGGGGAGCTGTTTTTT.

V is TRBV6-9 and J is TRBJ2-5, with 9 bases that match TRBD2. With V trimmed by 4 bases and J by 1 base, 7 bases remained unmatched. CDR3 length: 16 residues. Germline V gene lookup returns CDR1 MNHGY and CDR2 SVAAGI. This chain's CDR3 is CASSFTSGPIQETQYF. CDR3 coding DNA: TGTGCCAGCAGTTTTACTAGCGGGCCCATCCAAGAGACCCAGTACTTC.

There are many counts of this clonotype. This sequence joins TRBV28 and TRBJ1-1; D unclear. The germline V and J ends were trimmed by 6 bases and 5 bases, with 10 bases remaining between them. Germline V CDR1 and CDR2: MDHEN, SYDVKM. This CDR3 contains 12 residues. DNA for the CDR3: TGTGCCAGCAGCAAAACTTTAACTGAAGCTTTCTTT. Its protein product is CASSKTLTEAFF.

This clonotype was picked up a small number of times. This sequence joins TRBV6-1 and TRBJ2-7; no definite D call. Germline V CDR1 and CDR2: MNHNS, SASEGT. The CDR3 contains 12 residues. V was pared by 9 bases and J by 4 bases, with 13 bases between. The CDR3 nucleotides read TGTGCCAGTGGGCTGGAGCGATACGAGCAGTACTTC. This encodes CASGLERYEQYF.

The CDR3 coding sequence is TGTGCCAGCAGTTATCAGGAGGGGGTCTACAATGAGCAGTTCTTC. This codes for CASSYQEGVYNEQFF. This sequence joins TRBV6-5 and TRBJ2-1; D is perhaps TRBD1 or TRBD2 (6 bases each). Per the germline V gene, CDR1 is MNHEY and CDR2 is SVGAGI. V gave up 3 bases and J gave up 3 bases, with 12 bases separating them. The CDR3 consists of 15 residues.

The chain employs TRBV28 and TRBJ1-5; maybe TRBD1 (6 bases). Germline V gene lookup returns CDR1 MDHEN and CDR2 SYDVKM. This CDR3 spans 18 amino acids. V was clipped by 6 bases and J by 2 bases, with 23 bases between them. In nucleotides, the CDR3 is TGTGCCAGCAGCCGAACGGGGGCCCGGGGAGAAGGCAATCAGCCCCAGCATTTT. It translates to CASSRTGARGEGNQPQHF.

The V gene is TRBV18, the J gene TRBJ1-6; no firm D call. This CDR3 contains 15 residues. CDR1 KGHSH and CDR2 LQKENI come from the germline V gene. V was pared by 3 bases and J by 6 bases, with 12 bases between. The CDR3 protein is CASSPDLAPNSPLHF. In DNA, the CDR3 is TGTGCCAGCTCACCGGACCTGGCCCCTAATTCACCCCTCCACTTT. Using reference TRBV18 and TRBJ1-6 for the parts outside the CDR3, the full variable domain is NAGVMQNPRHLVRRRGQEARLRCSPMKGHSHVYWYRQLPEEGLKFMVYLQKENIIDESGMPKERFSAEFPKEGPSILRIQQVVRGDSAAYFCASSPDLAPNSPLHFGNGTRLTVT.

This clonotype has at least ten counts. The chain couples TRBV7-3 to TRBJ2-3; D ambiguous. The germline gives CDR1 SGHTA, CDR2 FQGTGA. CDR3 length: 12 residues. The ends were cut back, 1 base at V and 6 bases at J, with 5 bases in the middle. The CDR3 region is CASSLIGDTQYF. The CDR3 region has the DNA TGTGCCAGCAGCTTAATAGGGGATACGCAGTATTTT.

This clonotype was observed at least ten times. The chain combines TRBV4-2 with TRBJ2-3, with 14 bases that match TRBD2. Germline V gives CDR1 LGHNA, CDR2 YNFKEQ. The V segment lost 6 bases and the J segment 4 bases; nucleotides outside the gene matches: 12. The CDR3 runs to 18 residues. The DNA of the CDR3 is TGTGCCAGCAGTCAACCAGGGACTAGCGGGAGAATAGCAGATACGCAGTATTTT. It encodes CASSQPGTSGRIADTQYF.

The chain is built from TRBV5-6 and TRBJ2-3; D may be TRBD2 (5 bases). Germline V lookup: CDR1 SGHDT, CDR2 YYEEEE. The V end was cut by 4 bases, the J end by 2 bases, with 29 bases between. This CDR3 is 20 amino acids long. The CDR3 sequence: CASSPSAGEGILFFTDTQYF. As DNA, the CDR3 is TGTGCCAGCAGCCCGTCCGCGGGTGAGGGAATCCTCTTTTTCACAGATACGCAGTATTTT.

The V gene is TRBV20-1, the J gene TRBJ1-5; D is unclear. V lost 1 base to trimming and J lost 7 bases, with 11 bases between them. The CDR3 is 13 residues long. Germline CDR1 DFQATT, CDR2 SNEGSKA (reference sequence). The CDR3 DNA reads TGCAGTGCTAGAGTGGCGGGCGGACAGCCCCAGCATTTT. Residues: CSARVAGGQPQHF.

This clonotype was recorded many times. CDR3 region: CASSYLSGRAVANEQFF. CDR3 DNA sequence: TGTGCCAGCAGCTACCTTAGCGGGAGGGCCGTTGCCAATGAGCAGTTCTTC. V is TRBV3-1 and J is TRBJ2-1; 11 positions agree with TRBD2. The germline gives CDR1 LGHDT, CDR2 YNNKEL (reference sequence). Trimming at V came to 5 bases and at J to 6 bases, leaving 12 bases not matched to a gene. The CDR3 length is 17 residues.

This clonotype occurred many times. The chain recombines TRBV12-3 or TRBV12-4 with TRBJ1-5; TRBD1 aligns across 7 bases. CDR3 length: 14 amino acids. Trimming cost V 7 bases and J 3 bases; bases outside gene matches: 6. The CDR3 is CASTKQGLNQPQHF. Here the CDR3 DNA reads TGTGCCAGCACCAAACAGGGGCTCAATCAGCCCCAGCATTTT.

This clonotype was recorded a few times. The chain couples TRBV25-1 to TRBJ2-2; weak D call: TRBD1 (6 bases). Germline CDR1 reads MGHDK; CDR2 reads SYGVNS. The CDR3 has 12 residues. V shed 7 bases and J shed 7 bases, with 10 bases lying between them. CDR3 bases: TGTGCCAGCACCCCAGGGGTCGGGGAGCTGTTTTTT. This encodes CASTPGVGELFF.

This clonotype showed up many times. This sequence joins TRBV28 and TRBJ1-4, with D possibly matching TRBD1 (5 bases). Per the germline V gene, CDR1 is MDHEN and CDR2 is SYDVKM. V lost 2 bases, J lost 4 bases, and 11 bases lay in between. CDR3 length: 15 amino acids. The CDR3, as DNA: TGTGCCAGCAGTTTAGTGGGGACCTTTAATGAAAAACTGTTTTTT. Its translation is CASSLVGTFNEKLFF.

Many counts were recorded for this clonotype. The chain carries TRBV10-3 and TRBJ2-7; 7 positions agree with TRBD1. Trimming cost V 6 bases and J 6 bases; bases outside gene matches: 5. The length of the CDR3 is 12 residues. Germline assignment: CDR1 ENHRY and CDR2 SYGVKD. The CDR3 reads CAISRQGPEQYF. The CDR3 DNA is TGTGCCATCAGCAGACAGGGACCCGAGCAGTACTTC.

This clonotype was counted ten times or more. The chain combines TRBV12-3 or TRBV12-4 with TRBJ2-5; the D is unclear. V was cut by 4 bases and J by 3 bases, with 9 bases left in between. This CDR3 comprises 13 residues. The DNA for the CDR3 is TGTGCCAGCAGTTGGACCTGGGAAGAGACCCAGTACTTC. This codes for CASSWTWEETQYF.

This clonotype has a count of ten or more. J is TRBJ1-1 and V is TRBV7-8; perhaps TRBD1 as D (5 bases). The CDR3 contains 14 residues. CDR1 is SGHVS and CDR2 is FQNEAQ in the germline V gene. V was shortened by 5 bases and J by 0 bases, with 10 bases between the two germline ends. DNA of the CDR3: TGTGCCAGCAGCCAAGACAGTTTGAACACTGAAGCTTTCTTT. It codes for CASSQDSLNTEAFF. The variable domain in full, completed from reference TRBV7-8 and TRBJ1-1, reads GAGVSQSPRYKVAKRGQDVALRCDPISGHVSLFWYQQALGQGPEFLTYFQNEAQLDKSGLPSDRFFAERPEGSVSTLKIQRTQQEDSAVYLCASSQDSLNTEAFFGQGTRLTVV.

J is TRBJ1-6 and V is TRBV27; D is undetermined. The germline V and J ends were trimmed by 2 bases and 6 bases, with 5 bases remaining between them. CDR1 and CDR2 (germline): MNHEY, SMNVEV (reference sequence). This CDR3 spans 13 amino acids. CDR3 coding DNA: TGTGCCAGCAGTTTAAACCCTAATTCACCCCTCCACTTT. The encoded protein is CASSLNPNSPLHF.

This clonotype occurred a few times. The rearrangement uses TRBV6-1 and TRBJ1-4; D gene unclear. Germline lookup yields CDR1 MNHNS and CDR2 SASEGT. Trimming took off 2 bases at V and 10 bases at J, with 5 bases between the two ends. The CDR3 covers 11 residues. The CDR3, as DNA: TGTGCCAGCAGTGAATTTGGAAAACTGTTTTTT. The encoded protein is CASSEFGKLFF.